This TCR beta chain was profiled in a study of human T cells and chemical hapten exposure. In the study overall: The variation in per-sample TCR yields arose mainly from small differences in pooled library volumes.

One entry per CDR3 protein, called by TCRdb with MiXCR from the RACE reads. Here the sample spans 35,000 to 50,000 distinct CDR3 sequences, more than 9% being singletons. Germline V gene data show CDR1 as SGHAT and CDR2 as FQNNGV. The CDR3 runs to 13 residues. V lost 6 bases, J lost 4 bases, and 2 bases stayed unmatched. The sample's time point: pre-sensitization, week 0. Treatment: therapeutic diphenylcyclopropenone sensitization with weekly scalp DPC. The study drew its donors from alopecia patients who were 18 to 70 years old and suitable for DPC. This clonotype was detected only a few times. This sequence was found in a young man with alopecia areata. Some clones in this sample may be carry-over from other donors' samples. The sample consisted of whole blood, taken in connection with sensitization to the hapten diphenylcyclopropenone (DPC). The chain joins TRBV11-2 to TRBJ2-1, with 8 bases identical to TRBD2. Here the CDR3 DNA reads TGTGCCAGCAGAGCGGGGGCTTACAATGAGCAGTTCTTC. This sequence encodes CASRAGAYNEQFF.